This T cell receptor (beta chain) was recorded in a study of blood T cells in healthy people across ages. Next came a second PCR, run for roughly 6 to 11 cycles, which used a sample-barcoded 5' primer along with a J-beta primer mix. Each cDNA molecule received a tag from a template-switch adaptor that had 12 random nucleotides. TCRdb reprocessed the 5' RACE reads via MiXCR and lists one record per CDR3 protein. The table records about 1,500,000 distinct CDR3 sequences, 42% of them present only once. The source of this sequence is a woman between 18 and 29 years old in good health. Sequencing was carried out using blood.

The CDR3 region has the DNA TGTGCCAGCAACCTCCCCGGGGCTCCAATTTATGGCTACACCTTC. It specifies CASNLPGAPIYGYTF. The chain has TRBV21-1 and TRBJ1-2. TRBV21-1 has pseudogene status. The CDR3 contains 15 residues.